This T cell receptor (beta chain) was documented in a study of cytomegalovirus exposure and HLA in healthy donors. Study findings and constraints: For presence/absence analyses, sequencing depth was assumed to be roughly uniform across donors. More clonal expansion characterized HLA-associated TCR beta chains than equally common others in a later analysis. Listed as cytomegalovirus-associated were about 160 TCR beta chains. Immune exposure was documented only through CMV serostatus.

This CDR3 contains 15 residues. The germline CDR1 and CDR2 sequences are SEHNR and FQNEAQ (reference sequence). V lost 5 bases, J lost 6 bases, and 18 bases lay in between. With 60 Vbeta and 13 Jbeta primers, the PCR was carried out. Data came from immunoSEQ multiplex PCR; TCRdb stores just in-frame clones and leaves some out. The top ten hold roughly 12% of the sample, which has fewer than 120,000 clones, over 65% seen once. Worth noting for this clone: Its antigen is still unknown.

The clonotype originates from a man younger than 40 in good health and CMV-seropositive. Sequencing was carried out using PBMCs. The V call is TRBV7-9, the J call TRBJ2-3; tentative D call: TRBD1 (8 bases). The CDR3 region is CASSIRTGRVDTQYF. In DNA form, the CDR3 reads TGTGCCAGCAGCATAAGGACAGGGAGGGTTGATACGCAGTATTTT.